These 29 T cell receptor beta chains were all obtained from the same sample, sequenced in a study of T cell responses to AZD1222 COVID-19 vaccine. Measured with immunoSEQ multiplex PCR; TCRdb has only the in-frame clones, and not every one. This table holds 95,000 to 150,000 clones, about 92% found once. The source was peripheral blood, collected 28 days after the second AZD1222 dose. These receptors were obtained from an adult who received the AZD1222 COVID-19 vaccine.

V and J are TRBV7-9 and TRBJ2-2; D may be TRBD1 or TRBD2 (5 bases each). The length of the CDR3 is 16 residues. Trimming took 3 bases from V and 0 from J, leaving 11 bases between them. The V gene's germline CDR1 is SEHNR and CDR2 FQNEAQ (reference sequence). The CDR3 sequence is CASSFRGPTNTGELFF. The CDR3 region has the DNA TGTGCCAGCAGCTTTAGGGGACCGACGAACACCGGGGAGCTGTTTTTT.

The sample holds one count of this clone. The chain combines TRBV18 with TRBJ2-2, with a weak D call TRBD2 (5 bases). Germline lookup yields CDR1 KGHSH and CDR2 LQKENI. This CDR3 region has 16 residues. V shed 1 base and J shed 3 bases, with 12 bases lying between them. The CDR3 DNA reads TGTGCCAGCTCACCACGGCTAGCTACGGACACCGGGGAGCTGTTTTTT. The encoded protein is CASSPRLATDTGELFF.

The V and J genes are TRBV11-3 and TRBJ2-1; 7 positions agree with TRBD1. This CDR3 comprises 16 residues. With V trimmed by 5 bases and J by 1 base, 8 bases remained unmatched. Germline assignment: CDR1 SGHNT and CDR2 YENEEA. The CDR3 DNA reads as TGTGCCAGCAGCCCAAGGACAGGAGGATCCTACAATGAGCAGTTCTTC. This translates into CASSPRTGGSYNEQFF.

The chain has TRBV6-5 and TRBJ2-5; D unresolved. Germline V gene sequence: CDR1 MNHEY, CDR2 SVGAGI. There are 13 residues in the CDR3. V was cut by 7 bases and J by 1 base, with 10 bases left in between. CDR3 in amino acids: CASNRDTQETQYF. DNA for the CDR3: TGTGCCAGCAATCGAGATACCCAAGAGACCCAGTACTTC.

This chain links TRBV29-1 with TRBJ2-5; D may be TRBD1 (5 bases). The germline V gene has CDR1 SQVTM and CDR2 ANQGSEA. V was shortened by 7 bases and J by 1 base, with 7 bases between the two germline ends. The CDR3 runs to 11 residues. CDR3: CSAGPQETQYF. Here the CDR3 DNA reads TGCAGCGCAGGGCCCCAAGAGACCCAGTACTTC.

The V and J genes are TRBV12-3 or TRBV12-4 and TRBJ2-7; no firm D call. The CDR3 spans 13 residues. V lost 6 bases to trimming and J lost 2 bases, with 11 bases between them. This CDR3 is CASSSQTAYEQYF. The CDR3 region has the DNA TGTGCCAGCAGCTCTCAGACCGCCTACGAGCAGTACTTC.

The chain carries TRBV28 and TRBJ1-5; D gene ambiguous. Trimming took 4 bases from V and 2 from J, leaving 12 bases between them. The germline V gene encodes CDR1 MDHEN and CDR2 SYDVKM. The CDR3 spans 15 residues. The CDR3 sequence: CASSSQGQGNQPQHF. The CDR3 region has the DNA TGTGCCAGCAGTTCCCAAGGGCAGGGCAATCAGCCCCAGCATTTT.

This sequence joins TRBV28 and TRBJ2-1, with 12 bases identical to TRBD2. The CDR3 consists of 18 residues. The germline gives CDR1 MDHEN, CDR2 SYDVKM. The junction had 11 bases not matched to a gene; V was cut back by 3 bases and J by 5 bases. The CDR3 bases are TGTGCCAGCAGTTTGGTGATACTAGCGGGGGGCGCGAACAATGAGCAGTTCTTC. Translating gives CASSLVILAGGANNEQFF. Complete variable domain (other parts from reference TRBV28 and TRBJ2-1): DVKVTQSSRYLVKRTGEKVFLECVQDMDHENMFWYRQDPGLGLRLIYFSYDVKMKEKGDIPEGYSVSREKKERFSLILESASTNQTSMYLCASSLVILAGGANNEQFFGPGTRLTVL.

V gene TRBV10-3 combines with J gene TRBJ2-7, with a weak D call TRBD2 (6 bases). This CDR3 is 17 amino acids long. Per the germline V gene, CDR1 is ENHRY and CDR2 is SYGVKD. The V and J ends lost 0 bases and 0 bases respectively, with 15 bases between them. The CDR3 region has the DNA TGTGCCATCAGTGAGTCCTGGGGTGGGGGGAGCTCCTACGAGCAGTACTTC. Translating it yields CAISESWGGGSSYEQYF.

This chain connects TRBV11-2 to TRBJ2-1, with D hard to call. This CDR3 comprises 13 residues. From germline, CDR1 is SGHAT and CDR2 FQNNGV. Deletions cut 4 bases from V and 2 bases from J, with 6 bases between. The DNA for the CDR3 is TGTGCCAGCAGCTACGGTCCCTACAATGAGCAGTTCTTC. It translates to CASSYGPYNEQFF.

The V and J genes are TRBV5-5 and TRBJ2-3, with TRBD2 identical over 7 bases. The germline V gene encodes CDR1 SGHKS and CDR2 YYEKEE (reference sequence). The CDR3 is 16 amino acids. Germline trimming cut 1 base from V and 5 bases from J; bases unmatched to any gene: 10. As DNA, the CDR3 is TGTGCCAGCAGCTTGTGGGCGGGAGCGCGGGGAGATACGCAGTATTTT. Encoded protein: CASSLWAGARGDTQYF. Filled out from reference TRBV5-5 and TRBJ2-3, the complete variable domain reads DAGVTQSPTHLIKTRGQQVTLRCSPISGHKSVSWYQQVLGQGPQFIFQYYEKEERGRGNFPDRFSARQFPNYSSELNVNALLLGDSALYLCASSLWAGARGDTQYFGPGTRLTVL.

This clone was seen once. This chain joins TRBV6-5 and TRBJ1-2; TRBD1 agrees at 7 bases. The germline gives CDR1 MNHEY, CDR2 SVGAGI. J was trimmed by 7 bases and V by 2 bases; bases with no gene match: 7. This CDR3 has 14 residues. The CDR3 bases are TGTGCCAGCAGTTACGCTGACAGGGTGGGTGGCTACACCTTC. It encodes CASSYADRVGGYTF.

The chain has TRBV28 and TRBJ2-7, with D uncertain. With 3 bases removed from V and 3 bases from J, the gap between germline ends came to 6 bases. Germline CDR1 MDHEN, CDR2 SYDVKM. CDR3 length: 12 amino acids. Written as DNA, the CDR3 is TGTGCCAGCAGTTTTCCCGGCTACGAGCAGTACTTC. Protein: CASSFPGYEQYF. Supplemented by reference TRBV28 and TRBJ2-7, the full variable domain reads DVKVTQSSRYLVKRTGEKVFLECVQDMDHENMFWYRQDPGLGLRLIYFSYDVKMKEKGDIPEGYSVSREKKERFSLILESASTNQTSMYLCASSFPGYEQYFGPGTRLTVT.

The rearrangement uses TRBV6-1 and TRBJ1-1, with a possible D match to TRBD1 (5 bases). V was cut by 0 bases and J by 5 bases, with 13 bases left in between. The CDR3 has 15 residues. The V gene's germline CDR1 is MNHNS and CDR2 SASEGT. The CDR3 loop reads CASSEAQGWETEAFF. The CDR3 DNA reads TGTGCCAGCAGTGAAGCGCAGGGATGGGAAACTGAAGCTTTCTTT.

CDR3 sequence: CAISVPLAGGRDEQFF. Written as DNA, the CDR3 is TGTGCCATCAGTGTTCCCCTAGCGGGAGGTAGAGATGAGCAGTTCTTC. This chain links TRBV10-3 with TRBJ2-1, with 11 bases that match TRBD2. This CDR3 is 16 amino acids long. With 4 bases clipped from V and 8 bases from J, the junction kept 10 bases outside the gene matches. Germline V gene lookup returns CDR1 ENHRY and CDR2 SYGVKD.

The chain combines TRBV19 with TRBJ2-3; tentative D call: TRBD1 (7 bases). The germline gives CDR1 LNHDA, CDR2 SQIVND (reference sequence). CDR3 length: 14 residues. Deletions cut 4 bases from V and 5 bases from J, with 13 bases between. The CDR3 reads CASSTRQGGDTQYF. CDR3 in DNA: TGTGCCAGTAGTACTAGACAGGGAGGAGATACGCAGTATTTT. Supplemented by reference TRBV19 and TRBJ2-3, the full variable domain reads DGGITQSPKYLFRKEGQNVTLSCEQNLNHDAMYWYRQDPGQGLRLIYYSQIVNDFQKGDIAEGYSVSREKKESFPLTVTSAQKNPTAFYLCASSTRQGGDTQYFGPGTRLTVL.

The V call is TRBV19, the J call TRBJ2-1, with D perhaps matching TRBD2 (5 bases). Germline V gene data show CDR1 as LNHDA and CDR2 as SQIVND (reference sequence). This CDR3 contains 13 residues. Between the trimmed V and J ends, which lost 7 bases and 5 bases, there was a span of 12 bases. As DNA, the CDR3 is TGTGCCAGTAATAACGCCGGGGACAATGAGCAGTTCTTC. Translated, it gives CASNNAGDNEQFF.

This chain links TRBV28 with TRBJ1-2; tentatively, D is TRBD1 (6 bases). Deletions cut 3 bases from V and 6 bases from J, with 14 bases between. The germline gives CDR1 MDHEN, CDR2 SYDVKM. The CDR3 is made up of 14 amino acids. In DNA form, the CDR3 reads TGTGCCAGCAGTTTTCCGGGGGCGGTCGATGGCTACACCTTC. Protein: CASSFPGAVDGYTF.

This chain connects TRBV20-1 to TRBJ2-1; D unclear. CDR1 is DFQATT and CDR2 is SNEGSKA in the germline V gene (reference sequence). The CDR3 extends over 11 amino acids. V was cut by 3 bases and J by 7 bases, with 7 bases left in between. CDR3 sequence reads: CSASIPNEQFF. The CDR3 nucleotides read TGCAGTGCTAGTATCCCGAATGAGCAGTTCTTC.

The genes are TRBV11-2 and TRBJ2-7, with D possibly TRBD2 on 6 matching bases. Germline V gives CDR1 SGHAT, CDR2 FQNNGV. Trimming shortened V by 5 bases and J by 2 bases, and 25 bases separated the two germline ends. The CDR3 totals 18 residues. The CDR3 DNA is TGTGCCAGCAGCCCCCGTACGCCGGACTTGCGGGGACCCTACGAGCAGTACTTC. It yields the protein CASSPRTPDLRGPYEQYF.

The J gene is TRBJ1-5, the V gene TRBV19; D unresolved. The CDR3 sequence is 15 residues long. Trimming took off 5 bases at V and 2 bases at J, with 13 bases between the two ends. The germline gives CDR1 LNHDA, CDR2 SQIVND (reference sequence). The DNA of the CDR3 is TGTGCCAGTAGTCTAAGATCCGGCGGCAATCAGCCCCAGCATTTT. Amino acid sequence: CASSLRSGGNQPQHF.

The chain employs TRBV2 and TRBJ2-5; D unclear. This CDR3 has 15 residues. From germline, CDR1 is SNHLY and CDR2 FYNNEI. The V end lost 0 bases, the J end lost 5 bases, and 13 bases lay between the germline ends. The DNA of the CDR3 is TGTGCCAGCAGTGAAGCGCTTGGATTGCGGGAGACCCAGTACTTC. This codes for CASSEALGLRETQYF.

The chain uses TRBV2 and TRBJ2-3, with 13 positions matching TRBD2. J gave up 1 base and V 8 bases, and 3 bases lay outside the gene matches. The CDR3 spans 15 residues. CDR1 SNHLY and CDR2 FYNNEI come from the germline V gene. The CDR3 here is CASRGLAGGTDTQYF. CDR3 coding DNA: TGTGCCAGCCGCGGACTAGCGGGAGGCACAGATACGCAGTATTTT. The variable domain in full, with the rest retrieved from reference TRBV2 and TRBJ2-3, is EPEVTQTPSHQVTQMGQEVILRCVPISNHLYFYWYRQILGQKVEFLVSFYNNEISEKSEIFDDQFSVERPDGSNFTLKIRSTKLEDSAMYFCASRGLAGGTDTQYFGPGTRLTVL.

The chain is built from TRBV6-1 and TRBJ2-2; D is perhaps TRBD1 (5 bases). Germline V gene data show CDR1 as MNHNS and CDR2 as SASEGT. The CDR3 is made up of 16 amino acids. V was trimmed by 2 bases and J by 0 bases, leaving 10 bases between them. The CDR3 DNA is TGTGCCAGCAGTGAACTCCAGGGCTCGAACACCGGGGAGCTGTTTTTT. Translating it yields CASSELQGSNTGELFF.

The chain employs TRBV6-6 and TRBJ1-1; 7 bases align to TRBD1. Germline V gives CDR1 MNHNY, CDR2 SVGAGI (reference sequence). Trimming at V came to 0 bases and at J to 2 bases, leaving 6 bases not matched to a gene. The CDR3 loop spans 16 amino acids. CDR3 bases: TGTGCCAGCAGTTACTCATGGGACAGTAAAAACACTGAAGCTTTCTTT. Protein sequence: CASSYSWDSKNTEAFF.

The V and J genes are TRBV5-8 and TRBJ1-1, with a possible D match to TRBD1 (6 bases). V was cut by 4 bases and J by 5 bases, with 24 bases left in between. The CDR3 sequence is 17 residues long. Germline V gene lookup returns CDR1 SGHTS and CDR2 YDEGEE. The CDR3 region is CASSPANPGQFSTEAFF. CDR3 bases: TGTGCCAGCAGCCCTGCCAACCCTGGACAGTTTTCGACTGAAGCTTTCTTT.

This chain connects TRBV7-8 to TRBJ2-7; 7 nucleotides agree with TRBD2. Germline CDR1 and CDR2: SGHVS and FQNEAQ. Trimming took 1 base from V and 0 from J; bases not matched to a gene: 3. The CDR3 has 15 amino acids. Here the CDR3 DNA reads TGTGCCAGCAGCTTAGTCGGGGGGACCTCCTACGAGCAGTACTTC. Translated, it gives CASSLVGGTSYEQYF.

This clone was counted between two and nine times. The rearrangement links TRBV28 to TRBJ1-3; D is perhaps TRBD1 (5 bases). The CDR3 spans 14 residues. In germline, CDR1 is MDHEN, CDR2 SYDVKM. V lost 7 bases and J lost 4, with 14 bases in between. The CDR3 spells CASTLGVAGNTIYF. The DNA of the CDR3 is TGTGCCAGCACCCTGGGGGTGGCAGGAAACACCATATATTTT.

The genes are TRBV2 and TRBJ2-5, with 13 bases identical to TRBD2. Germline V gene data show CDR1 as SNHLY and CDR2 as FYNNEI. This CDR3 region has 13 residues. Losses at the gene ends were 8 bases for V and 3 bases for J; bases not matched to a gene: 0. The CDR3 DNA follows: TGTGCCAGCGGACTAGCGGGAGAAGAGACCCAGTACTTC. This encodes CASGLAGEETQYF.